The T cell receptor beta chain under discussion was sequenced for a study of T cell clonality in common variable immunodeficiency. The study, taken as a whole, reports: TCRbeta clonality was increased in CVID versus healthy controls. Reportedly, TCR beta sequences from common variable immunodeficiency showed fewer deletions and N-nucleotide insertions.

Sequenced by immunoSEQ multiplex PCR; TCRdb stores in-frame clones only, minus some. The profile covers approximately 57,000 clones, none occurring a single time. The CDR3 is 14 amino acids. V shed 0 bases and J shed 4 bases, with 9 bases lying between them. Germline lookup yields CDR1 SEHNR and CDR2 FQNEAQ (reference sequence). This clone was detected many times. Its target is not known. With the read ending 3 residues before the CDR3 end, the germline J gene is used to fill in that end. The sequence derives from a person aged 18 to 75 in good health. The J gene is TRBJ2-5, the V gene TRBV7-9; D call uncertain. Material: peripheral blood mononuclear cells. The sequenced part of the CDR3 DNA is TGTGCCAGCAGCTTAGCGTTCCGCGGAGAGACC. Protein product: CASSLAFRGET. The entire CDR3 protein is CASSLAFRGETQYF.